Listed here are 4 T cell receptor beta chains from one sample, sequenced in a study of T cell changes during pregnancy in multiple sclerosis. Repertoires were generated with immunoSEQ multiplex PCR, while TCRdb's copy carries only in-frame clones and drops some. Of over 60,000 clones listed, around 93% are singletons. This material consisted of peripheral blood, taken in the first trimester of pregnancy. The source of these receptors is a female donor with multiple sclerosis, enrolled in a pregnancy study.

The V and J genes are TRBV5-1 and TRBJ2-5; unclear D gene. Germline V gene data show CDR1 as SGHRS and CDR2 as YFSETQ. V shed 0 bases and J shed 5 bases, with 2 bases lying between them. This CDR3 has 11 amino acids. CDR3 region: CASSLAETQYF. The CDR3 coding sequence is TGCGCCAGCAGCTTGGCGGAGACCCAGTACTTC.

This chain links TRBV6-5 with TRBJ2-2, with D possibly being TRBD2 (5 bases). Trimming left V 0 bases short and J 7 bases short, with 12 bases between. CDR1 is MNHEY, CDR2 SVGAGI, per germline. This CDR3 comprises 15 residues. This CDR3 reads CASSYSIANGGELFF. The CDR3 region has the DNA TGTGCCAGCAGTTACTCGATAGCGAACGGCGGGGAGCTGTTTTTT.

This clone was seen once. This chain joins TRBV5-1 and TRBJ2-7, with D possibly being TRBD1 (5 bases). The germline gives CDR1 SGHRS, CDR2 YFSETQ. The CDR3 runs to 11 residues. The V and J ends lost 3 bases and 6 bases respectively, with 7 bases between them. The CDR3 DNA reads TGCGCCAGCAGCTCAGGGCTCGAGCAGTACTTC. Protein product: CASSSGLEQYF.

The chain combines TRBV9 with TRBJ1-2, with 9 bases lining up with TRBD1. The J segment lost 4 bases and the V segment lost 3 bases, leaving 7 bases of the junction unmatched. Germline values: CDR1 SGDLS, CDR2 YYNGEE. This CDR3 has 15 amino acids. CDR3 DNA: TGTGCCAGCAGCGATTTCGGGGACAGGGCCTATGGCTACACCTTC. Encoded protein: CASSDFGDRAYGYTF.